The present entry profiles one T cell receptor beta chain with its context. Antigen specificity is unknown. The CDR3 extends over 15 amino acids. With V trimmed by 3 bases and J by 5 bases, 3 bases remained unmatched. CDR1 and CDR2 from the germline V gene are SGHVS and FQNEAQ. PCR was performed using 60 Vbeta and 13 Jbeta primers. Libraries were prepared by immunoSEQ multiplex PCR; TCRdb keeps only in-frame clonotypes and omits some of them. The data show 150,000 to 170,000 clones, roughly 80% seen once. The sample belongs to a study of cytomegalovirus exposure and HLA in healthy donors. General study findings and limits: Most TCR sequences were uncommon, yet certain public TCRs appeared in many donors. As confirmed in vitro, a few CMV-associated chains were specific for CMV antigens. Earlier analysis looked at TCR beta V segments, and most were productive about 90% or about 30% of the time. Across all donors, roughly uniform sequencing depth was an assumption of the presence/absence analyses.

Sequenced: PBMCs. The chain carries TRBV7-8 and TRBJ2-7, with 14 nucleotides matching TRBD2. This clonotype was obtained from a man aged 25 to 40 in good health and CMV-seropositive. CDR3 region: CASSLGLAGAHEQYF. As DNA, the CDR3 is TGTGCCAGCAGCTTGGGACTAGCGGGAGCCCACGAGCAGTACTTC.